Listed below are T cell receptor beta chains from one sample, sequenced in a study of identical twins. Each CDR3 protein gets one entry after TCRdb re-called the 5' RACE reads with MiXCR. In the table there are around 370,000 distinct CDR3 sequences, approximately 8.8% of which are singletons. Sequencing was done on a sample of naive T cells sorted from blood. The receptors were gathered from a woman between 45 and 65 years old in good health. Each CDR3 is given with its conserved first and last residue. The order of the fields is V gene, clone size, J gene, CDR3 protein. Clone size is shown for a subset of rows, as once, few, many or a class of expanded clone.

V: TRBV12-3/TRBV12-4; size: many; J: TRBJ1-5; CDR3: CASRLGQGNQPQHF
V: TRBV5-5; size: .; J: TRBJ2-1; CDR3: CASSFVREGSHNEQFF
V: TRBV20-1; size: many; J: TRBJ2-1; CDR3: CSALSGTQQFF
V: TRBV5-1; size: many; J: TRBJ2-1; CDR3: CASSSLATYNEQFF
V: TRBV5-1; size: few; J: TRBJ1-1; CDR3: CASSPYMRAGQLMMNTEAFF
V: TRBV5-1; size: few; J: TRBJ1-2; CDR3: CASSPPGGSGGYTF
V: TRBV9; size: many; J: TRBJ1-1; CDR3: CASSSGFGEAFF
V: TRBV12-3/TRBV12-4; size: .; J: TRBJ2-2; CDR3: CASRPRGGALTGELFF
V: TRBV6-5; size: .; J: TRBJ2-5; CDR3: CASSYSQGGGETQYF
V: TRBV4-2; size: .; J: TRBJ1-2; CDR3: CASSEPTGRGVGYTF
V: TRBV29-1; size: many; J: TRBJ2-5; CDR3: CSVPTGLETQYF
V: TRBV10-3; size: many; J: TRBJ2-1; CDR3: CATAGANSYNEQFF
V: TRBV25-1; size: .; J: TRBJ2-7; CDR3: CASRPMQGTYEQYF
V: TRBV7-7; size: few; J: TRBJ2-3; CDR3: CASSPTRAGDTQYF
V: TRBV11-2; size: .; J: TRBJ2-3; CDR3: CASSPGQVARTDTQYF
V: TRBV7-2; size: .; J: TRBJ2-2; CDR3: CASSPRAQNTGELFF
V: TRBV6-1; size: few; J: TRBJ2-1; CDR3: CASLAGLINEQFF
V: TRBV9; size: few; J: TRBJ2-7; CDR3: CASSEGRSSYEQYF
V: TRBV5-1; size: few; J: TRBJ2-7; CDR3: CASSWAPTTYEQYF
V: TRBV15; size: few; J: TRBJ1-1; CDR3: CATSRGNRVHTEAFF
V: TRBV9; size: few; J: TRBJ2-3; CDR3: CASSVVSSGSTDTQYF
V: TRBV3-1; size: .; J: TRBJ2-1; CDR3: CASSQESALYSYNEQFF
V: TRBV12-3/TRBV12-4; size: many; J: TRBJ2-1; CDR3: CASSLAGEPPDNEQFF
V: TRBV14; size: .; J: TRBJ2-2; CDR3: CASSQVFSQAWELFF
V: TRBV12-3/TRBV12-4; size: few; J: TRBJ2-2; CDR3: CASFGWGQGTTGELFF
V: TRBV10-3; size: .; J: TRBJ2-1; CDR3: CAIRSEISYNEQFF
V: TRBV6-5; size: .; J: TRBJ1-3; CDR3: CASSWDRSPGNTIYF
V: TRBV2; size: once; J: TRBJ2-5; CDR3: CASSGTSGRGETQYF